This TCR beta chain was captured in a study of regulatory T cells in long-lasting Graves disease. This CDR3 is built from 15 residues. Germline lookup yields CDR1 KGHDR and CDR2 SFDVKD. Arm-PCR of CDR3 regions with iRepertoire HTBI primers generated TCR beta libraries. TCRdb re-derived calls from the multiplex PCR reads in MiXCR, one entry per CDR3 protein. This table has roughly 520,000 distinct CDR3 sequences, more than 10% appearing once. This clonotype was counted a single time. One base away lies a much larger clone, so this may be a sequencing read error. It is likely a read error, because the conserved phenylalanine at the end of the CDR3 is missing. Time point indicated: newly diagnosed GD, antithyroid drugs for less than 3 months. The TCR library was prepared using RNA isolated from PBMCs. Diagnoses of Graves' disease were made by American Thyroid Association guidelines. This sample was shared with a second study, whose subject was T cells in Graves' hyperthyroidism and ophthalmopathy. Per that study: Absence of ophthalmopathy progression within 18 months defined stable Graves' hyperthyroidism. A patient was excluded if there was uncontrolled infection, other autoimmune disease, pregnancy or lactation. The authors' 13 V-J model separated ophthalmopathy from stable hyperthyroidism.

This receptor was identified in a woman under 40 with Graves disease. This chain connects TRBV24-1 to TRBJ2-5; D may be TRBD2 (5 bases). The J call is in doubt because the DNA end fits TRBJ2-1 better. The input for sequencing was peripheral blood mononuclear cells (PBMCs), taken at new diagnosis, from a patient treated with antithyroid drugs. CDR3 residues: CATSRGGWPYNEQFL. In nucleotides, the CDR3 is TGTGCCACCAGTCGTGGCGGGTGGCCGTACAATGAGCAGTTCCTC.